These 32 T cell receptor beta chains originate from one sample sequenced in a study of metastatic and nonmetastatic thyroid tumors. Through MiXCR, TCRdb re-clonotyped the PCR reads. The repertoire consists of some 29,000 clones, with roughly 4% occurring once and the leading ten covering 3% to 3.5%. No patient had received any treatment before thyroid surgery. Material for sequencing was blood. The origin of the receptors is a male donor with papillary thyroid cancer or a benign thyroid nodule (not recorded which). Some clones in this sample may be carry-over from other donors' samples.

This clone came up many times. A much more abundant neighbour one base away suggests this may be a read error. The chain couples TRBV5-8 to TRBJ1-4; D gene unclear. CDR1 and CDR2 (germline): SGHTS, YDEGEE. The CDR3 runs to 14 residues. The CDR3 loop is CASSYAPTNEELFF. The CDR3 DNA reads as TGTGCCAGCAGCTATGCACCTACTAATGAAGAACTGTTTTTT.

V gene TRBV4-2 combines with J gene TRBJ2-5; 7 nucleotides align to TRBD1. Trimming cost V 2 bases and J 5 bases; bases outside gene matches: 8. Germline V gene lookup returns CDR1 LGHNA and CDR2 YNFKEQ. This CDR3 contains 15 residues. The CDR3 here is CASSQFPGQHETQYF. CDR3 nucleotides: TGTGCCAGCAGCCAATTTCCGGGACAGCATGAGACCCAGTACTTC.

The V and J genes are TRBV3-1 and TRBJ2-1; the match to TRBD2 covers 12 bases. Trimming removed 1 base from V and 7 bases from J; junction bases left unmatched: 8. This CDR3 has 17 residues. Germline V gene data show CDR1 as LGHDT and CDR2 as YNNKEL (reference sequence). Here the CDR3 DNA reads TGTGCCAGCAGCCAAGTTAGGCTAGCGGGGGGGGGGAATGAGCAGTTCTTC. It translates to CASSQVRLAGGGNEQFF.

The chain joins TRBV6-1 to TRBJ2-3; TRBD1 matches 7 bases. This CDR3 is 16 amino acids long. Germline V gene sequence: CDR1 MNHNS, CDR2 SASEGT. Trimming at V came to 3 bases and at J to 1 base, leaving 7 bases not matched to a gene. The CDR3 protein is CASSDYSGGGTDTQYF. CDR3 in DNA: TGTGCCAGCAGTGATTACTCAGGGGGAGGCACAGATACGCAGTATTTT.

This clone has a count of ten or more. The V gene is TRBV5-6, the J gene TRBJ1-5; no clear D gene. Germline loops: CDR1 SGHDT, CDR2 YYEEEE. The CDR3 has 14 residues. Deletions cut 0 bases from V and 1 base from J, with 5 bases between. The CDR3 is CASSLDSSNQPQHF. DNA of the CDR3: TGTGCCAGCAGCTTGGACTCGAGCAATCAGCCCCAGCATTTT.

In this sample, this clone turned up a few times. The chain recombines TRBV28 with TRBJ1-1, with a weak D call TRBD1 (5 bases). Germline CDR1 reads MDHEN; CDR2 reads SYDVKM. The length of the CDR3 is 16 residues. Trimming removed 1 base from V and 5 bases from J, with 17 bases in between. The CDR3 nucleotides read TGTGCCAGCAGTTTATCTTTCGGCAGGGAGGATACTGAAGCTTTCTTT. Encoded protein: CASSLSFGREDTEAFF.

Only a few counts were recorded for this clone. This could be a read error, since a much larger clone is one nucleotide away. The rearrangement uses TRBV4-3 and TRBJ2-3; D is possibly TRBD1 or TRBD2 (5 bases each). This CDR3 region has 16 residues. The germline CDR1 and CDR2 sequences are LGHNA and YSLEER. V was shortened by 1 base and J by 7 bases, with 18 bases between the two germline ends. The CDR3 DNA follows: TGCGCCAGCAGCCAAGGTTTCCCCGGGGCCCCATATACGCAGTATTTT. Translated: CASSQGFPGAPYTQYF.

This clone was seen at least ten times. The V gene is TRBV7-2, the J gene TRBJ2-5, with TRBD2 matching over 7 bases. With V trimmed by 5 bases and J by 1 base, 13 bases remained unmatched. Germline CDR1 is SGHTA and CDR2 is FQGNSA. This CDR3 comprises 17 residues. CDR3 DNA: TGTGCCAGCAGCCCCGCCCGGGGTAGCGGGTTCCAAGAGACCCAGTACTTC. Amino acids: CASSPARGSGFQETQYF.

This clone has at least ten counts. The gene calls are TRBV9 and TRBJ2-3; a possible D gene is TRBD1 (6 bases). Per the germline V gene, CDR1 is SGDLS and CDR2 is YYNGEE. Trimming cost V 0 bases and J 5 bases, with 10 bases left between them. The CDR3 totals 14 residues. For the CDR3, the DNA is TGTGCCAGCAGCGTAGGGACAGAAGAAGATACGCAGTATTTT. This gives the protein CASSVGTEEDTQYF.

This clone was counted ten times or more. Other DNA sequences in the same sample also yield this CDR3. The chain carries TRBV7-2 and TRBJ2-5; 8 bases align to TRBD2. The CDR3 contains 15 residues. Germline V gene lookup returns CDR1 SGHTA and CDR2 FQGNSA. The ends lost 1 base at V and 6 bases at J; junction bases unmatched: 7. In DNA, the CDR3 is TGTGCCAGCAGCTTAGTTCGGGAGGGGGGGAAGACCCAGTACTTC. Translation gives CASSLVREGGKTQYF.

Comment on this clone: The germline gene is not matched at one end of the junction; a read error may be the cause. V is TRBV10-2 and J is TRBJ2-6; possible D gene TRBD1, 6 bases. CDR1 is WSHSY and CDR2 is SAAADI in the germline V gene. The length of the CDR3 is 15 residues. This CDR3 reads CAGSDPGAGANVRTF. The CDR3 bases are TGCGCCGGCAGCGATCCAGGGGCTGGGGCCAACGTCCGGACTTTC.

This clone was found a few times. The chain carries TRBV2 and TRBJ1-5, with a possible D match to TRBD1 (6 bases). Per germline, CDR1 SNHLY and CDR2 FYNNEI. The CDR3 consists of 14 residues. V shed 4 bases and J shed 6 bases, with 13 bases lying between them. The CDR3 region has the DNA TGTGCCAGCAGTGGGACAGTGCTGGCTCAGCCCCAGCATTTT. As protein: CASSGTVLAQPQHF.

This clone ranks as medium-sized. At one end the junction does not follow the germline gene, possibly because of a read error. CDR3 residues: CASSAPRGGVGVNVLTF. CDR3 DNA: TGTGCCAGCAGTGCCCCCCGAGGAGGGGTGGGGGTCAACGTCCTGACTTTC. The genes are TRBV6-4 and TRBJ2-6, with D possibly matching TRBD2 (6 bases). The CDR3 is made up of 17 amino acids. In germline, CDR1 is MRHNA, CDR2 SNTAGT.

This clone was observed a handful of times. V is TRBV28 and J is TRBJ1-5; perhaps TRBD1 as D (6 bases). V was shortened by 1 base and J by 3 bases, with 19 bases between the two germline ends. This CDR3 is built from 18 residues. Germline CDR1 reads MDHEN; CDR2 reads SYDVKM. The CDR3 region is CASSLSGEATPFNQPQHF. CDR3 in DNA: TGTGCCAGCAGTTTATCAGGGGAGGCGACCCCTTTCAATCAGCCCCAGCATTTT.

The chain recombines TRBV24-1 with TRBJ1-1; unclear D gene. Per germline, CDR1 KGHDR and CDR2 SFDVKD. The CDR3 is made up of 15 amino acids. V lost 4 bases and J 5 bases, leaving 16 bases between the germline ends. The CDR3 region has the DNA TGTGCCACCAGTGACCCCAAGGGAGGTGGGACTGAAGCTTTCTTT. Translation: CATSDPKGGGTEAFF.

This chain connects TRBV6-2 or TRBV6-3 to TRBJ1-2; 10 bases are a match to TRBD1. The CDR3 covers 16 residues. Germline-derived CDR1 and CDR2 are MNHEY and SVGEGT. Unmatched junction bases numbered 6, after V lost 0 bases and J lost 5 bases. The chain's CDR3 is CASSYSIGQGGYGYTF. DNA of the CDR3: TGTGCCAGCAGTTACTCGATAGGACAGGGGGGATATGGCTACACCTTC.

This clone came up a few times. Compared with germline, one end of the junction differs, possibly owing to a read error. This CDR3 is also generated by other DNA sequences in the sample. The chain carries TRBV20-1 and TRBJ1-1; D not certain. Per the germline V gene, CDR1 is DFQATT and CDR2 is SNEGSKA (reference sequence). This CDR3 spans 11 amino acids. DNA for the CDR3: TGTAGCGCTAGTCGGGTCACTGAAGCTTTCTTT. This sequence encodes CSASRVTEAFF.

The table lists this clone with a few counts. The chain couples TRBV10-3 to TRBJ1-2, with D maybe TRBD1 (6 bases). The CDR3 totals 13 residues. V was pared by 4 bases and J by 6 bases, with 12 bases between. The germline V gene has CDR1 ENHRY and CDR2 SYGVKD. CDR3 in DNA: TGTGCCATCAGTGCACTGGACAGAGATGGCTACACCTTC. This translates into CAISALDRDGYTF.

The sample holds many counts of this clone. V usage is TRBV6-4 and J usage is TRBJ2-5; 10 bases match TRBD2. The CDR3 has 13 amino acids. Trimming at V came to 5 bases and at J to 4 bases, leaving 1 base not matched to a gene. CDR1 is MRHNA and CDR2 is SNTAGT in the germline V gene. The CDR3 bases are TGTGCCAGCAGTTTAGCGGGAGGAGAGACCCAGTACTTC. Translation gives CASSLAGGETQYF.

J is TRBJ2-3 and V is TRBV27; D tentatively fits TRBD1 or TRBD2 (6 bases each). CDR1 and CDR2 (germline): MNHEY, SMNVEV (reference sequence). CDR3 length: 14 residues. With 3 bases removed from V and 4 bases from J, the gap between germline ends came to 11 bases. The CDR3 nucleotides are TGTGCCAGCAGTTTCCTGGGGGGCGCAGATACGCAGTATTTT. Translation gives CASSFLGGADTQYF.

This clone has ten or more counts. This chain uses TRBV7-2 with TRBJ2-5; tentatively, D is TRBD1 (6 bases). Germline V CDR1 and CDR2: SGHTA, FQGNSA. Trimming pared 1 base from V and 9 bases from J, leaving 18 bases between. The CDR3 is 15 residues long. The CDR3 is CASSLDAGAPRAQYF. The CDR3 DNA is TGTGCCAGCAGCTTAGACGCAGGGGCGCCCAGAGCCCAGTACTTC.

The sample holds a few counts of this clone. The rearrangement joins TRBV6-1 to TRBJ2-7; the match to TRBD1 covers 10 bases. Germline V gives CDR1 MNHNS, CDR2 SASEGT. Trimming cost V 7 bases and J 8 bases; bases outside gene matches: 11. The CDR3 has 14 amino acids. The CDR3 is CASNDRGRVGKQYF. DNA for the CDR3: TGTGCCAGCAACGACAGGGGGCGAGTAGGCAAGCAGTACTTC.

The V and J genes are TRBV30 and TRBJ2-1; 14 bases are shared with TRBD2. The germline CDR1 and CDR2 sequences are GTSNPN and SVGIG (reference sequence). V shed 7 bases, J shed 7 bases, and the junction held 9 bases outside the gene matches. There are 15 residues in the CDR3. The CDR3 sequence is CALHRTSGRNNEQFF. The DNA for the CDR3 is TGTGCCTTACACCGGACTAGCGGGAGGAATAATGAGCAGTTCTTC.

This clone was seen at least ten times. In the same sample, other DNA sequences code for this CDR3. CDR3 in amino acids: CATSGLAGNEQFF. CDR3 DNA: TGTGCCACCAGTGGACTAGCAGGCAATGAGCAGTTCTTC. The chain joins TRBV15 to TRBJ2-1, with 8 bases that match TRBD2. The CDR3 sequence is 13 residues long. V lost 6 bases to trimming and J lost 6 bases; unmatched junction nucleotides: 4. CDR1 and CDR2 (germline): LNHNV, YYDKDF (reference sequence).

This clone was seen at least ten times. This sequence joins TRBV10-3 and TRBJ1-1; D gene ambiguous. The CDR3 runs to 15 residues. CDR1 and CDR2 from the germline V gene are ENHRY and SYGVKD. Trimming removed 2 bases from V and 0 bases from J, with 10 bases in between. CDR3 in amino acids: CAISENPTMNTEAFF. CDR3 bases: TGTGCCATCAGTGAGAATCCTACTATGAACACTGAAGCTTTCTTT.

This clone was recorded many times. The CDR3 sequence is CASSLGLAGINEQFF. The CDR3 DNA sequence: TGTGCCAGCAGCTTAGGACTAGCCGGAATCAATGAGCAGTTCTTC. The chain employs TRBV7-7 and TRBJ2-1; 7 nucleotides agree with TRBD2. The trim removed 1 base at V and 6 bases at J, leaving 6 bases unmatched. The CDR3 is 15 amino acids. Germline V CDR1 and CDR2: SSHAT, FNYEAQ (reference sequence).

A few counts support this clone. Mismatch with germline at one junction end may stem from a read error. The V and J genes are TRBV11-2 and TRBJ1-4; D perhaps matches TRBD1 (5 bases). The CDR3 spans 16 residues. Germline CDR1 and CDR2: SGHAT and FQNNGV. The CDR3 DNA reads as TGTGCCAGCAGCCAATCACATGGGGCGGCGGGAGAAAAACTGCTTTTT. This translates into CASSQSHGAAGEKLLF.

This clone occurred many times. Other DNA sequences of this sample code for an identical CDR3. This rearrangement joins TRBV20-1 to TRBJ2-1; 11 nucleotides align to TRBD2. The CDR3 spans 15 residues. From germline, CDR1 is DFQATT and CDR2 SNEGSKA (reference sequence). The V segment lost 3 bases and the J segment 5 bases; nucleotides outside the gene matches: 6. CDR3 DNA sequence: TGCAGTGCTAGCCTAACGGGACTAGCGGACAATGAGCAGTTCTTC. Translating gives CSASLTGLADNEQFF.

The table lists this clone with a few counts. Relative to the germline gene, one junction end is altered; a read error may explain this. This sequence joins TRBV6-2 or TRBV6-3 and TRBJ2-3; D possibly corresponds to TRBD1 (6 bases). There are 15 residues in the CDR3. CDR1 MNHEY and CDR2 SVGEGT come from the germline V gene. CDR3 coding DNA: TGTGCCAGCAGCCCAGGACAGACGGAGAGGCATACGCAGTACTTT. It is translated as CASSPGQTERHTQYF.

The V gene is TRBV6-1, the J gene TRBJ1-5; D possibly corresponds to TRBD1 (6 bases). Trimming removed 8 bases at V and 2 bases at J, with 13 bases between. This CDR3 contains 14 residues. In germline, CDR1 is MNHNS, CDR2 SASEGT. Written as DNA, the CDR3 is TGTGCCAGCTGGAACAGGGCGGGCAATCAGCCCCAGCATTTT. Protein product: CASWNRAGNQPQHF.

This chain joins TRBV19 and TRBJ1-1; a weak D match, TRBD1 (5 bases). The CDR3 is 14 amino acids. Per the germline V gene, CDR1 is LNHDA and CDR2 is SQIVND (reference sequence). V gave up 4 bases and J gave up 3 bases, with 12 bases separating them. Here the CDR3 DNA reads TGTGCCAGTAGTAAGTTCGGGGGTCACACTGAAGCTTTCTTT. This translates into CASSKFGGHTEAFF.

The table lists this clone with many counts. The chain couples TRBV27 to TRBJ2-1, with TRBD2 matching over 12 bases. This CDR3 is 15 amino acids long. V lost 5 bases and J lost 8; bases outside the gene matches: 7. The germline V gene has CDR1 MNHEY and CDR2 SMNVEV (reference sequence). The CDR3 loop is CASSARTSGNYEQFF. The CDR3 DNA follows: TGTGCCAGCAGTGCCAGGACTAGCGGGAATTATGAGCAGTTCTTC.